This T cell receptor beta chain was sequenced in a study of blood T cells in healthy people across ages. A second about 7 to 12 cycle PCR used barcoded and J-beta primers. TCRdb ran MiXCR on the 5' RACE reads and lists one entry per CDR3 protein. The sample records around 1,700,000 distinct CDR3 sequences, 28% being singletons. The CDR3 consists of 17 residues. From germline, CDR1 is DFQATT and CDR2 SNEGSKA (reference sequence). After removal of 3 bases from V and 13 bases from J, the junction contained 21 bases not matched to a gene. The TCR was taken from a woman aged 25 to 39 in good health. The source material was blood. V gene TRBV20-1 combines with J gene TRBJ2-4, with 10 bases fitting TRBD2. CDR3 amino acids: CSARTPGLADIQEAQYF. The CDR3 bases are TGCAGTGCTAGGACTCCAGGACTAGCGGACATCCAAGAGGCCCAGTACTTC.